The T cell receptor beta chain described here comes from a study of tumor-infiltrating lymphocytes in primary liver carcinoma. Unsorted whole blood yielded the blood RNA, and germline DNA was also extracted. From roughly 0.55 ug of total RNA, TCR beta-specific cDNA was reverse-transcribed using a constant-region primer. Three-round nested multiplex PCR performed with slightly modified ARM-PCR produced the TCR beta libraries. Amplification in the first two PCR rounds was performed using TRBV1-TRBV30 forward primers and a C-beta reverse primer for 10 cycles each. TCRdb redid the calling of the multiplex PCR reads with MiXCR, one entry per CDR3 protein. Of roughly 180,000 distinct CDR3 sequences listed, 60% were seen once; the top ten hold about 72%. This clonotype was picked up many times. The CDR3 loop spans 14 amino acids. Deletions cut 3 bases from V and 2 bases from J, with 9 bases between. Germline values: CDR1 SGHAT, CDR2 FQNNGV.

The chain is built from TRBV11-2 and TRBJ2-3, with D hard to call. The sequenced material came from peripheral blood. This clonotype was sampled from a man aged 35 to 55 with primary liver carcinoma and hepatitis B virus infection. CDR3 nucleotide sequence: TGTGCCAGCAGCTTTGGACCTAACACAGATACGCAGTATTTT. Amino acid sequence: CASSFGPNTDTQYF.